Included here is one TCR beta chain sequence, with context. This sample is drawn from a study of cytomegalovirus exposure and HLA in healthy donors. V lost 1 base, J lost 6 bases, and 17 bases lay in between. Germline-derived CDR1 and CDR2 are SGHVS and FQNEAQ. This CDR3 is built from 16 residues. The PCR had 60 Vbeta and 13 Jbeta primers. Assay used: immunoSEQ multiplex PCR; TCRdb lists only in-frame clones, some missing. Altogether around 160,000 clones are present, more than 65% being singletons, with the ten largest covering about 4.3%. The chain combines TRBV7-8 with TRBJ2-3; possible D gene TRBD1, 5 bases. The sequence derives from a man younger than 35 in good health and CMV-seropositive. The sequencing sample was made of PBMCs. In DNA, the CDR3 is TGTGCCAGCAGCTTAGATGCTAGGGGCTTTAGCGATACGCAGTATTTT. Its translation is CASSLDARGFSDTQYF.